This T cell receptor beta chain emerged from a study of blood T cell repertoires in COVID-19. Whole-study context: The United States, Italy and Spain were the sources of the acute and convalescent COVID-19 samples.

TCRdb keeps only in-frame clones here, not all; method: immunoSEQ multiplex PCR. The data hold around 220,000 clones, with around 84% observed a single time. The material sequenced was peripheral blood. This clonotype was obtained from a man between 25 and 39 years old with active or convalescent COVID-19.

CDR3 sequence: CASSLVGGRSSYEQYF. The CDR3 DNA reads TGTGCCAGCAGCTTGGTTGGGGGCCGCAGCTCCTACGAGCAGTACTTC. V and J are TRBV5-6 and TRBJ2-7; maybe TRBD1 (6 bases). In germline, CDR1 is SGHDT, CDR2 YYEEEE. Trimming took 0 bases from V and 0 from J, leaving 13 bases between them. CDR3 length: 16 residues.